The 12 T cell receptor beta chains listed next were all sequenced from one sample in a study of blood T cell repertoires in COVID-19. Profiled with immunoSEQ multiplex PCR; TCRdb holds only in-frame clones, not every one. The sample comprises roughly 35,000 clones, about nine tenths of which are singletons, and 19% rests with the top ten. Sequencing input: peripheral blood. All receptors derive from a man between 65 and 85 years old with acute or convalescent COVID-19.

This rearrangement joins TRBV7-3 to TRBJ2-2, with 10 bases matching TRBD2. V lost 4 bases, J lost 11 bases, and 7 bases stayed unmatched. Germline V gene sequence: CDR1 SGHTA, CDR2 FQGTGA. This CDR3 is 14 amino acids long. The CDR3 DNA reads as TGTGCCAGCAGCTCCGGGACTAGCGAGAGTGAGCTGTTTTTT. Translating it yields CASSSGTSESELFF.

This clone was recorded once. The rearrangement uses TRBV19 and TRBJ1-2; D is perhaps TRBD1 (5 bases). Germline V lookup: CDR1 LNHDA, CDR2 SQIVND (reference sequence). The CDR3 is 17 residues long. V was shortened by 3 bases and J by 2 bases, with 19 bases between the two germline ends. The CDR3 DNA reads as TGTGCCAGTAGTATCGGGTCGGGGAGGGGTCACAACTATGGCTACACCTTC. Residues: CASSIGSGRGHNYGYTF.

The V and J genes are TRBV7-2 and TRBJ2-1, with TRBD2 identical over 7 bases. V trimming: 4 bases; J trimming: 5 bases; junction bases outside the gene matches: 17. The CDR3 is 18 residues long. The germline V gene has CDR1 SGHTA and CDR2 FQGNSA. In nucleotides, the CDR3 is TGTGCCAGCAGCTCTCCCCGCCGAGGAGGGAGCGGGAACAATGAGCAGTTCTTC. Translating gives CASSSPRRGGSGNNEQFF.

The V call is TRBV7-3, the J call TRBJ1-1, with 7 bases that match TRBD1. Trimming took 5 bases from V and 4 from J; bases not matched to a gene: 4. The CDR3 loop spans 13 amino acids. CDR1 is SGHTA, CDR2 FQGTGA, per germline. The chain's CDR3 is CASSNDRVTEAFF. In nucleotides, the CDR3 is TGTGCCAGCAGCAATGACAGGGTCACTGAAGCTTTCTTT.

The V gene is TRBV30, the J gene TRBJ1-5; TRBD1 might be the D (5 bases). V was cut by 4 bases and J by 2 bases, with 21 bases left in between. Germline loops: CDR1 GTSNPN, CDR2 SVGIG (reference sequence). This CDR3 has 17 residues. The DNA of the CDR3 is TGTGCCTGGAATTTCCGGTTATCGGGGGAGGGCAATCAGCCCCAGCATTTT. Amino acid sequence: CAWNFRLSGEGNQPQHF.

The V and J genes are TRBV10-3 and TRBJ2-3, with 7 bases lining up with TRBD1. CDR1 and CDR2 (germline): ENHRY, SYGVKD. This CDR3 has 16 amino acids. Trimming cost V 6 bases and J 2 bases; bases outside gene matches: 11. DNA of the CDR3: TGTGCCATCAGCGACAACAGGGGTAAGCTCACAGATACGCAGTATTTT. Its translation is CAISDNRGKLTDTQYF.

The gene calls are TRBV4-2 and TRBJ1-3; D unclear. The V end was cut by 0 bases, the J end by 7 bases, with 7 bases between. The CDR3 covers 13 residues. In germline, CDR1 is LGHNA, CDR2 YNFKEQ. The CDR3 loop is CASSQDRSNTIYF. The CDR3, as DNA: TGTGCCAGCAGCCAAGATCGGAGCAACACCATATATTTT.

A few counts support this clone. The chain carries TRBV9 and TRBJ2-5; D ambiguous. Germline values: CDR1 SGDLS, CDR2 YYNGEE. V was clipped by 4 bases and J by 1 base, with 11 bases between them. CDR3 size: 14 residues. As DNA, the CDR3 is TGTGCCAGCAGCCCCCGAGGAGTCCAAGAGACCCAGTACTTC. It specifies CASSPRGVQETQYF.

The V gene is TRBV27, the J gene TRBJ2-1; TRBD2 aligns across 12 bases. The V and J ends lost 5 bases and 5 bases, in that order; junction bases with no gene match: 10. The CDR3 covers 17 residues. The germline V gene encodes CDR1 MNHEY and CDR2 SMNVEV (reference sequence). CDR3 in amino acids: CASSPRTSGASNNEQFF. The CDR3 DNA reads as TGTGCCAGCAGTCCGCGGACTAGCGGGGCCAGTAACAATGAGCAGTTCTTC.

The genes are TRBV4-3 and TRBJ2-3; 9 bases fit TRBD1. Germline-derived CDR1 and CDR2 are LGHNA and YSLEER. This CDR3 has 16 residues. Germline trimming cut 1 base from V and 6 bases from J; bases unmatched to any gene: 8. The CDR3 is CASSQVTGGRSDTQYF. Written as DNA, the CDR3 is TGCGCCAGCAGCCAAGTGACAGGGGGAAGGTCCGATACGCAGTATTTT.

This clone was seen just once. This chain uses TRBV27 with TRBJ2-3; 12 bases are a match to TRBD2. Germline V gives CDR1 MNHEY, CDR2 SMNVEV (reference sequence). Unmatched junction bases numbered 9, after V lost 8 bases and J lost 6 bases. The CDR3 sequence is 15 residues long. This CDR3 is CASGRLAGASDTQYF. The CDR3 DNA reads as TGTGCCAGCGGCCGACTAGCGGGAGCCTCCGATACGCAGTATTTT.

The CDR3 DNA reads TGTGCCAGCAGTGAGTCCGGGACTGGTGGGCAGTTCTTC. The encoded protein is CASSESGTGGQFF. V and J are TRBV2 and TRBJ2-1; perhaps TRBD2 as D (6 bases). With 3 bases removed from V and 12 bases from J, the gap between germline ends came to 15 bases. CDR3 length: 13 residues. Per the germline V gene, CDR1 is SNHLY and CDR2 is FYNNEI.